The 14 T cell receptor beta chains given below trace back to one sample, sequenced in a study of blood T cells in healthy people across ages. Sample-barcoded 5' priming and a J-beta primer mix drove a second PCR of about 7 to 11 cycles. TCRdb itself ran the 5' RACE reads through MiXCR, one entry per CDR3 protein. The sample shows roughly 720,000 distinct CDR3 sequences, around half of them seen only once. Sequencing was carried out using blood. All receptors derive from a man aged 80 or over in good health.

The chain couples TRBV10-3 to TRBJ2-3, with D perhaps matching TRBD1 (6 bases). CDR3 size: 14 residues. The germline V and J ends were trimmed by 6 bases and 5 bases, with 15 bases remaining between them. Germline CDR1 and CDR2: ENHRY and SYGVKD. Here the CDR3 DNA reads TGTGCCATCAGCGCAGGGGTTGTCAGAGATACGCAGTATTTT. It translates to CAISAGVVRDTQYF.

The chain carries TRBV6-2 or TRBV6-3 and TRBJ2-7, with unresolved D. Looked up from germline, CDR1 is MNHEY and CDR2 is SVGEGT. V was shortened by 2 bases and J by 4 bases, with 9 bases between the two germline ends. The CDR3 spans 13 residues. CDR3 DNA sequence: TGTGCCAGCAGTTACCCGGGTGTTTACGAGCAGTACTTC. Protein: CASSYPGVYEQYF.

This clonotype was seen a few times. V usage is TRBV5-1 and J usage is TRBJ2-5, with 7 bases aligning to TRBD1. The CDR3 extends over 16 amino acids. Germline V lookup: CDR1 SGHRS, CDR2 YFSETQ. Germline trimming cut 5 bases from V and 2 bases from J; bases unmatched to any gene: 12. CDR3 sequence reads: CASSQKQGMGQETQYF. The CDR3 coding sequence is TGCGCCAGCAGTCAAAAACAGGGGATGGGGCAAGAGACCCAGTACTTC.

J is TRBJ2-3 and V is TRBV7-2, with a tentative D call TRBD2 (5 bases). The CDR3 runs 13 residues. CDR1 and CDR2 from the germline V gene are SGHTA and FQGNSA. The V gene lost 0 bases and the J gene lost 14 bases, with 15 bases spanning the gap. The CDR3 DNA reads TGTGCCAGCAGCTTAGCCGGACTCCGATACGCGTATTTT. Translated: CASSLAGLRYAYF.

The CDR3 region has the DNA TGCAGTGCTAGATGGGCTAGCGGGAGCTGGGTAGATACGCAGTATTTT. Protein: CSARWASGSWVDTQYF. The V call is TRBV20-1, the J call TRBJ2-3; 10 nucleotides match TRBD2. After removal of 2 bases from V and 5 bases from J, the junction contained 10 bases not matched to a gene. The CDR3 has 16 residues. CDR1 DFQATT and CDR2 SNEGSKA come from the germline V gene (reference sequence).

The chain carries TRBV6-5 and TRBJ2-5; maybe TRBD2 (7 bases). Germline V gene sequence: CDR1 MNHEY, CDR2 SVGAGI. Deletions cut 6 bases from V and 7 bases from J, with 18 bases between. The CDR3 runs 14 residues. The CDR3 nucleotides are TGTGCCAGCAGAAGGGGGGGCGACACTGGGACCCAGTACTTC. Protein product: CASRRGGDTGTQYF.

V gene TRBV7-8 combines with J gene TRBJ1-5; TRBD1 is a possible D gene (5 bases). The V gene lost 5 bases and the J gene lost 1 base, with 15 bases spanning the gap. Germline V CDR1 and CDR2: SGHVS, FQNEAQ. This CDR3 comprises 16 residues. The CDR3 sequence is CASSARARGSNQPQHF. The CDR3 DNA follows: TGTGCCAGCAGCGCCCGGGCCCGGGGGAGCAATCAGCCCCAGCATTTT.

The chain employs TRBV9 and TRBJ1-1, with D hard to call. Trimming took off 0 bases at V and 7 bases at J, with 13 bases between the two ends. CDR3 size: 14 residues. In germline, CDR1 is SGDLS, CDR2 YYNGEE. CDR3 amino acids: CASSVGGAAGEAFF. The CDR3 DNA is TGTGCCAGCAGCGTAGGAGGAGCAGCGGGTGAAGCTTTCTTT.

This rearrangement joins TRBV29-1 to TRBJ2-7; 9 nucleotides align to TRBD2. The V gene's germline CDR1 is SQVTM and CDR2 ANQGSEA. The length of the CDR3 is 14 residues. V was pared by 7 bases and J by 4 bases, with 11 bases of the junction left unmatched. The CDR3 loop is CSAAPGLASYEQYF. As DNA, the CDR3 is TGCAGCGCCGCCCCAGGACTAGCGAGTTACGAGCAGTACTTC.

This clonotype has just a few counts. This chain uses TRBV21-1 with TRBJ2-4; the table's D call TRBD1 went unverified against the DNA. TRBV21-1 is a recognized pseudogene. The length of the CDR3 is 14 residues. CDR3 residues: CASTPSRARNIQYF. The CDR3, as DNA: TGTGCCAGCACCCCCTCACGGGCGAGAAACATTCAGTACTTC.

V is TRBV5-6 and J is TRBJ1-2, with D perhaps matching TRBD1 (6 bases). Germline CDR1 and CDR2: SGHDT and YYEEEE. The CDR3 consists of 14 residues. The germline V and J ends were trimmed by 5 bases and 3 bases, with 14 bases remaining between them. CDR3 bases: TGTGCCAGCAGTTTCCGGGACAACCACTATGGCTACACCTTC. Its translation: CASSFRDNHYGYTF.

This clonotype was detected only a few times. The rearrangement joins TRBV3-1 to TRBJ2-1; a weak D match, TRBD2 (6 bases). This CDR3 region has 14 residues. Trimming stripped 1 base from V and 7 bases from J, with 11 bases between. CDR1 is LGHDT, CDR2 YNNKEL, per germline (reference sequence). This CDR3 is CASSQGPRGNEQFF. The CDR3 coding sequence is TGTGCCAGCAGCCAAGGGCCGCGGGGAAATGAGCAGTTCTTC.

Comments on this clonotype: The junction does not match germline at one end; this may be a read error. The chain links TRBV9 to TRBJ2-3; D uncertain. The CDR3 has 14 residues. Germline CDR1 and CDR2: SGDLS and YYNGEE. In nucleotides, the CDR3 is TGCGCCAGCAGCGCGCTGGAAAGCACAGATACGCAGTATTTT. As protein: CASSALESTDTQYF.

A note on this clonotype: One end of the junction does not line up with germline, which may come from a read error. The chain is built from TRBV10-3 and TRBJ1-2; TRBD1 aligns across 7 bases. Germline V lookup: CDR1 ENHRY, CDR2 SYGVKD. The CDR3 has 13 amino acids. The CDR3 DNA follows: TGTGCCATCAATGAGGGGGCGGGCTATGGCTACACCTTC. Encoded protein: CAINEGAGYGYTF.